The clone carrying this T cell receptor beta chain was counted only a few times. This entry is derived from a study of blood T cell repertoires in COVID-19. The wider study: Sample material is recorded as cDNA or gDNA derived from T cells, B-cell-depleted T cells, or PBMCs.

The authors' processing: The assay estimated nucleated cells by amplifying reference gene primers. Using immunoSEQ multiplex PCR, the repertoire was profiled, and TCRdb retains in-frame clones only, with some absent. The D gene and trimming were derived from the DNA, and the V and J assignments and clone size from that table. This table holds hundreds of thousands of clones, approximately 90% found once. This receptor was identified in a man aged 50 to 60 who had been exposed to COVID-19. Sequencing used PBMCs or T cells enriched from blood (not recorded which).

This chain's CDR3 is CASSPSLTGNTEAFF. Here the CDR3 DNA reads TGTGCCAGCAGTCCCTCCCTGACAGGGAACACTGAAGCTTTCTTT. The chain employs TRBV27 and TRBJ1-1; weak D call: TRBD1 (6 bases). The CDR3 consists of 15 residues. Trimming left V 5 bases short and J 1 base short, with 14 bases between. CDR1 MNHEY and CDR2 SMNVEV come from the germline V gene (reference sequence).